One T cell receptor beta chain is described in this entry. The entry originates in a study of technical replicates of blood from a few donors. The germline gives CDR1 SGDLS, CDR2 YYNGEE. The junction had 12 bases not matched to a gene; V was cut back by 4 bases and J by 4 bases. The CDR3 length is 16 residues. Clones were read by immunoSEQ multiplex PCR, and TCRdb kept only the in-frame ones, dropping some. The sample lists tens of thousands of clones; nearly 99% were seen once. The TCR originated in a human donor in good health. Sequencing was performed on T cells isolated from PBMCs. The chain links TRBV9 to TRBJ2-5; TRBD1 matches at 8 bases. The CDR3 reads CASSSPQGARRETQYF. The CDR3 nucleotides read TGTGCCAGCAGCTCCCCGCAGGGGGCGCGGAGAGAGACCCAGTACTTC.